The clone carrying this T cell receptor (beta chain) has a count of ten or more. The data were obtained in a study of identical twins. TCRdb re-analysed the 5' RACE reads in MiXCR, keeping a single row per CDR3 protein. The sample contains just over 450,000 distinct CDR3 sequences, 11% to 15% of which appear only once. The sample was also reused in another study, on yellow fever vaccine responses in identical twins.

This TCR was sampled from a woman younger than 30 in good health. Sequencing was performed on CD4+ T cells sorted from blood.

This CDR3 reads CASSDNEQFF. As DNA, the CDR3 is TGCGCCAGCAGCGACAATGAGCAGTTCTTC. The rearrangement joins TRBV4-3 to TRBJ2-1, with D hard to call. The CDR3 is 10 residues long. Germline CDR1 LGHNA, CDR2 YSLEER. Deletions cut 5 bases from V and 5 bases from J, with 1 base between.